The 12 T cell receptor beta chains presented below share a single source sample, sequenced in a study of technical replicates of blood from a few donors. This table comes from immunoSEQ multiplex PCR, and its TCRdb copy is limited to in-frame clones, with some not included. The sample contains around 83,000 clones, approximately 94% of which appear only once. Sequenced input: T cells isolated from PBMCs. Source of these receptors: a human donor in good health.

The rearrangement joins TRBV6-1 to TRBJ2-7, with 7 nucleotides matching TRBD2. With 0 bases clipped from V and 6 bases from J, the junction kept 5 bases outside the gene matches. The CDR3 totals 14 residues. CDR1 MNHNS and CDR2 SASEGT come from the germline V gene. The chain's CDR3 is CASSEAWTSSEQYF. CDR3 sequence (DNA): TGTGCCAGCAGTGAAGCGTGGACTAGTAGCGAGCAGTACTTC.

This rearrangement joins TRBV7-9 to TRBJ2-5; possible D gene TRBD1, 5 bases. This CDR3 contains 13 residues. With 1 base removed from V and 5 bases from J, the gap between germline ends came to 8 bases. Germline V lookup: CDR1 SEHNR, CDR2 FQNEAQ (reference sequence). The DNA of the CDR3 is TGTGCCAGCAGCTTAGGACAGCGCGAGACCCAGTACTTC. Its translation: CASSLGQRETQYF.

The V and J genes are TRBV4-1 and TRBJ2-7, with 7 bases matching TRBD1. Germline CDR1 reads MGHRA; CDR2 reads YSYEKL. The CDR3 covers 15 residues. Trimming removed 1 base from V and 4 bases from J; junction bases left unmatched: 7. The CDR3 DNA is TGCGCCAGCAGCCAAGCAACCGGGACAGCATACGAGCAGTACTTC. Encoded protein: CASSQATGTAYEQYF.

The rearrangement joins TRBV7-2 to TRBJ1-1, with D uncertain. Germline CDR1 reads SGHTA; CDR2 reads FQGNSA. Trimming removed 5 bases at V and 5 bases at J, with 9 bases between. The CDR3 has 12 amino acids. As DNA, the CDR3 is TGTGCCAGCAGCCCTTACGGTACTGAAGCTTTCTTT. Amino acid sequence: CASSPYGTEAFF.

The rearrangement joins TRBV25-1 to TRBJ1-2; D gene ambiguous. Germline V CDR1 and CDR2: MGHDK, SYGVNS. The CDR3 runs 17 residues. Trimming pared 4 bases from V and 3 bases from J, leaving 21 bases between. The CDR3 protein is CASSGFRTGSRDYGYTF. CDR3 nucleotide sequence: TGTGCCAGCAGTGGATTCCGGACGGGGTCTAGGGACTATGGCTACACCTTC.

This CDR3 reads CASKAGVTDTQYF. Written as DNA, the CDR3 is TGTGCCAGCAAAGCGGGGGTCACAGATACGCAGTATTTT. The chain is built from TRBV6-4 and TRBJ2-3; 8 bases map to TRBD2. Germline lookup yields CDR1 MRHNA and CDR2 SNTAGT. CDR3 length: 13 residues. V shed 7 bases, J shed 2 bases, and the junction held 2 bases outside the gene matches.

The chain is built from TRBV5-1 and TRBJ2-6; D is possibly TRBD2 (6 bases). Looked up from germline, CDR1 is SGHRS and CDR2 is YFSETQ. V lost 5 bases, J lost 0 bases, and 12 bases lay in between. This CDR3 region has 16 residues. The CDR3 is CASRGTFSSGANVLTF. Here the CDR3 DNA reads TGCGCCAGCAGAGGGACTTTTAGCTCTGGGGCCAACGTCCTGACTTTC.

Worth noting for this clone: Other DNA sequences of this sample code for an identical CDR3. The chain combines TRBV9 with TRBJ2-5, with D hard to call. The V gene's germline CDR1 is SGDLS and CDR2 YYNGEE. The CDR3 is 13 amino acids. V was clipped by 0 bases and J by 3 bases, with 6 bases between them. CDR3 residues: CASSVGREETQYF. Here the CDR3 DNA reads TGTGCCAGCAGCGTAGGCCGAGAAGAGACCCAGTACTTC.

The chain carries TRBV5-1 and TRBJ1-4; 8 bases are a match to TRBD1. The V segment lost 4 bases and the J segment 0 bases; nucleotides outside the gene matches: 11. CDR3 length equals 18 residues. Per the germline V gene, CDR1 is SGHRS and CDR2 is YFSETQ. The CDR3 is CASSTGQAVAATNEKLFF. In DNA form, the CDR3 reads TGCGCCAGCAGCACGGGACAGGCAGTAGCAGCAACTAATGAAAAACTGTTTTTT.

J is TRBJ2-3 and V is TRBV4-1; 12 bases are shared with TRBD2. The CDR3 loop spans 19 amino acids. Losses at the gene ends were 3 bases for V and 2 bases for J; bases not matched to a gene: 12. CDR1 MGHRA and CDR2 YSYEKL come from the germline V gene. The DNA for the CDR3 is TGCGCCAGCAGCCACCTGACTAGCGGGAGTGGGGGAGTCACAGATACGCAGTATTTT. It codes for CASSHLTSGSGGVTDTQYF.

V gene TRBV6-4 combines with J gene TRBJ2-1, with 10 bases matching TRBD2. This CDR3 has 16 residues. CDR1 is MRHNA, CDR2 SNTAGT, per germline. The junction had 11 bases not matched to a gene; V was cut back by 3 bases and J by 9 bases. For the CDR3, the DNA is TGTGCCAGCAGTGATCCCCTAGCGGGAGTGCATGGTGAGCAGTTCTTC. Translation gives CASSDPLAGVHGEQFF.

V and J are TRBV10-2 and TRBJ2-3; D is perhaps TRBD1 (6 bases). Germline lookup yields CDR1 WSHSY and CDR2 SAAADI. V lost 6 bases and J 3 bases, leaving 13 bases between the germline ends. The CDR3 runs 14 residues. The CDR3 nucleotides are TGCGCCAGCAGCAGGGGCGTGCAGACAGATACGCAGTATTTT. Its protein product is CASSRGVQTDTQYF.